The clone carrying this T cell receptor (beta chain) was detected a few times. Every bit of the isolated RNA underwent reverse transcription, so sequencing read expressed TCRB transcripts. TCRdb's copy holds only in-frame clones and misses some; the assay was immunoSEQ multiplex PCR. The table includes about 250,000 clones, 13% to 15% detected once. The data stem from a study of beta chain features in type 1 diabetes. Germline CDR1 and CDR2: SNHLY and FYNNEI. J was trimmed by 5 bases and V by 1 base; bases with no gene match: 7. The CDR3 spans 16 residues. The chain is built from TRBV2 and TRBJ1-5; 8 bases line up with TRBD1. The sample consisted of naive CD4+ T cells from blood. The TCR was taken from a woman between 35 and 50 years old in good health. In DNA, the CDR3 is TGTGCCAGCAGTGAAGGTCCCAGGGGGCCAGATCAGCCCCAGCATTTT. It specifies CASSEGPRGPDQPQHF.